The clone carrying this T cell receptor beta chain showed up many times. Its cognate antigen is unknown. These data originate in a study of CD8 T cells in ankylosing spondylitis. General observations from the study: Relatively rare in peripheral blood, disease-linked clones were also CD8+. From matched ankylosing spondylitis synovial fluid, disease-linked clones were reportedly recovered at significantly enriched levels.

Researchers built TCR beta libraries using quantitative 5'-RACE with molecular barcodes. Each CDR3 protein is one row after TCRdb ran MiXCR on the 5' RACE reads. Seen here are 200,000 to 250,000 distinct CDR3 sequences, roughly 10% observed once, and the top ten hold about 2.5%. The TCR sequence derives from a male donor with ankylosing spondylitis or in good health (not recorded which). Specimen: blood, either unsorted or a sorted T cell fraction (not recorded which).

The CDR3 reads CASRSGGEEEAYEQYF. Here the CDR3 DNA reads TGTGCAAGTCGCTCAGGCGGGGAGGAGGAAGCCTACGAGCAGTACTTC. The genes are TRBV12-2 and TRBJ2-7; TRBD2, the table's D call, lacks a check against the DNA. TRBV12-2 corresponds to a pseudogene. The CDR3 consists of 16 residues.